The sequence of this TCR beta chain was determined in a study of radiation and T cells in renal cell carcinoma. Noted time point: blood 4 weeks post-SBRT, at nephrectomy. Treatment reported: 15 Gy SBRT to primary tumor, nephrectomy 4 weeks later. This CDR3 region has 14 residues. Germline lookup yields CDR1 MNHEY and CDR2 SVGAGI. Deletions cut 2 bases from V and 4 bases from J, with 12 bases between. This clone appeared many times. This table comes from immunoSEQ multiplex PCR, and its TCRdb copy is limited to in-frame clones, with some not included. The sample lists about 86,000 clones, about 82% seen once, with more than 9% in the top ten.

The sequencing here drew on blood, taken from a patient whose treatment included radiotherapy and nephrectomy. The rearrangement uses TRBV6-5 and TRBJ2-7; D is possibly TRBD2 (6 bases). The sequence came from a man in his fifties with renal cell carcinoma. This CDR3 reads CASSYDAGSYEQYF. Written as DNA, the CDR3 is TGTGCCAGCAGTTACGACGCCGGGAGTTACGAGCAGTACTTC.